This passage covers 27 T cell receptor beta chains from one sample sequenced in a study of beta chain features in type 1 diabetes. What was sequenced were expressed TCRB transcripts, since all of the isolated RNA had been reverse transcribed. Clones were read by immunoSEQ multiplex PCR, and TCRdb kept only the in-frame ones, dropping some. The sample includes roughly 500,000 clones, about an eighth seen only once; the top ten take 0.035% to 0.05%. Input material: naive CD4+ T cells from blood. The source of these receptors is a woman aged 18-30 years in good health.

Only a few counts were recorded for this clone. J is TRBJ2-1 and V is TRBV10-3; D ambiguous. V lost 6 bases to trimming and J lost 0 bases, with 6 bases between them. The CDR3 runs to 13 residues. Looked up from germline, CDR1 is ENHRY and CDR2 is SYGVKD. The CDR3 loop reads CAIRGISYNEQFF. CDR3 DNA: TGTGCCATCAGAGGAATCTCCTACAATGAGCAGTTCTTC.

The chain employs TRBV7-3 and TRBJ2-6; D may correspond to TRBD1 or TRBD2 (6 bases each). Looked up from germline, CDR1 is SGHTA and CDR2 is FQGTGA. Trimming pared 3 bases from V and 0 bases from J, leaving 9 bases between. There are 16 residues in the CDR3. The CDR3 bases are TGTGCCAGCAGCTTGGGGGGCCCCTCTGGGGCCAACGTCCTGACTTTC. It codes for CASSLGGPSGANVLTF.

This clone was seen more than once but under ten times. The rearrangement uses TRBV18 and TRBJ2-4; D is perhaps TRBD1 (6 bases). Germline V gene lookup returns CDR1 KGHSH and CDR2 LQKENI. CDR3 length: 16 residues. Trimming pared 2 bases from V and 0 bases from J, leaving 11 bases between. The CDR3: CASSPITGKAKNIQYF. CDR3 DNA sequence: TGTGCCAGCTCACCAATTACAGGGAAAGCCAAAAACATTCAGTACTTC.

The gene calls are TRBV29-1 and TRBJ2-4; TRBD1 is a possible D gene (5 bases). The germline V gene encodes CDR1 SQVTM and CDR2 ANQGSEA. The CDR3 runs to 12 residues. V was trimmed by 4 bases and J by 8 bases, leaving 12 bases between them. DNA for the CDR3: TGCAGCGTTGCGGACATAGGTGACATTCAGTACTTC. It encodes CSVADIGDIQYF.

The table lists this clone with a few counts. The CDR3 region has the DNA TGTGCCAGTAGTGTCCCGGGACAGAGCCGAGAGACCCAGTACTTC. This encodes CASSVPGQSRETQYF. The chain carries TRBV19 and TRBJ2-5, with TRBD1 identical over 7 bases. This CDR3 has 15 amino acids. V trimming: 5 bases; J trimming: 4 bases; junction bases outside the gene matches: 10. CDR1 is LNHDA, CDR2 SQIVND, per germline (reference sequence).

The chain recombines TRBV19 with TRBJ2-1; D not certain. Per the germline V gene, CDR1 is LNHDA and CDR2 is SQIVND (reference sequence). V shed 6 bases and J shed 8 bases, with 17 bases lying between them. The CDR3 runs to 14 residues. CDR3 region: CASRTRPALHEQFF. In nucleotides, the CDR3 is TGTGCCAGTAGAACACGACCGGCCCTACATGAGCAGTTCTTC.

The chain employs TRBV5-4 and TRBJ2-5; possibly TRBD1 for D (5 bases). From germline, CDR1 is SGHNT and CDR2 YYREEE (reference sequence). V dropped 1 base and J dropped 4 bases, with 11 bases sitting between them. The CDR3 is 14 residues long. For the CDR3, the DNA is TGTGCCAGCAGCTTGCGGCAGGGTGGAGAGACCCAGTACTTC. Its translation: CASSLRQGGETQYF.

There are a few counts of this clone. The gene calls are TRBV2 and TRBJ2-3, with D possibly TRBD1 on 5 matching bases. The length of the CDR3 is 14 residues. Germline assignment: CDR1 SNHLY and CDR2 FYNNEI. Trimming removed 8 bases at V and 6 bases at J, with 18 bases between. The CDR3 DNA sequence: TGTGCCAGCGAACCCGACAGACAGTCGGATACGCAGTATTTT. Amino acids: CASEPDRQSDTQYF.

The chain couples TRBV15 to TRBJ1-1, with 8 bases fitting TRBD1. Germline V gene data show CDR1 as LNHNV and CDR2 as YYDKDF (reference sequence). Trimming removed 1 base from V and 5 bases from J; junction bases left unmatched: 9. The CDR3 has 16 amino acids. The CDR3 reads CATSRGADRAGTEAFF. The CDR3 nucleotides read TGTGCCACCAGCAGAGGTGCGGACAGGGCGGGTACTGAAGCTTTCTTT.

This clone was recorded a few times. CDR3 coding DNA: TGTGCCATCAGTGACTCCGGACTAGCCGGGGATACGCAGTATTTT. Translated: CAISDSGLAGDTQYF. The rearrangement uses TRBV10-3 and TRBJ2-3; TRBD2 aligns across 8 bases. V lost 3 bases, J lost 6 bases, and 8 bases stayed unmatched. The CDR3 spans 15 residues. The germline CDR1 and CDR2 sequences are ENHRY and SYGVKD.

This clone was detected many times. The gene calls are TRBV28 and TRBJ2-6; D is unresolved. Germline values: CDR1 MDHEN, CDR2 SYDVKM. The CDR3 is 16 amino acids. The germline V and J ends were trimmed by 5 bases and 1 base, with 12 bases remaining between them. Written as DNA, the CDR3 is TGTGCCAGCAGTGATGACACGGTGTCTGGGGCCAACGTCCTGACTTTC. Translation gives CASSDDTVSGANVLTF.

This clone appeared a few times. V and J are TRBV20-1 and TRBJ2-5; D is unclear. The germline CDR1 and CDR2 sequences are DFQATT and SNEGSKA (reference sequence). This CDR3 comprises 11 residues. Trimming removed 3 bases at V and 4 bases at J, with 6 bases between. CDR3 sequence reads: CSASWAETQYF. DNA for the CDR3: TGCAGTGCTAGCTGGGCAGAGACCCAGTACTTC.

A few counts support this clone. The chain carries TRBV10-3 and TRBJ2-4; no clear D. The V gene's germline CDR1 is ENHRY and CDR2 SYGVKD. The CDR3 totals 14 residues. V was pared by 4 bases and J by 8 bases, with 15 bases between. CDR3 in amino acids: CAISGPGSLDIQYF. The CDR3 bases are TGTGCCATCAGTGGACCAGGCAGCTTAGACATTCAGTACTTC.

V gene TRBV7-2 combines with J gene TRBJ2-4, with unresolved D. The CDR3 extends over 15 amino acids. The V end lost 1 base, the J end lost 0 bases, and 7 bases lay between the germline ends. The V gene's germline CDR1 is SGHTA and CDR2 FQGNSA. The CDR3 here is CASSLVLAAKNIQYF. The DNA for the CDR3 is TGTGCCAGCAGCTTAGTGTTAGCAGCCAAAAACATTCAGTACTTC.

The CDR3 protein is CASSVGGQGQETQYF. CDR3 sequence (DNA): TGTGCCAGCAGCGTAGGGGGGCAGGGCCAAGAGACCCAGTACTTC. This chain links TRBV9 with TRBJ2-5; a weak D match, TRBD1 (6 bases). The germline gives CDR1 SGDLS, CDR2 YYNGEE. The CDR3 loop spans 15 amino acids. V was cut by 0 bases and J by 1 base, with 10 bases left in between.

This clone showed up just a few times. The chain's CDR3 is CASSDLPGQGGSYTF. The CDR3 coding sequence is TGTGCCAGCAGTGACCTACCGGGACAGGGAGGAAGCTACACCTTC. The chain recombines TRBV6-4 with TRBJ1-2, with TRBD1 matching over 9 bases. Germline values: CDR1 MRHNA, CDR2 SNTAGT. The J segment lost 9 bases and the V segment lost 2 bases, leaving 10 bases of the junction unmatched. The CDR3 has 15 amino acids.

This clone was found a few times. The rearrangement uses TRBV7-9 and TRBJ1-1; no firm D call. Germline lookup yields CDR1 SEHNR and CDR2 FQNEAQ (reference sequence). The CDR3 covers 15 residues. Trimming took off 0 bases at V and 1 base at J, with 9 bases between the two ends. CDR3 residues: CASSLAAGGNTEAFF. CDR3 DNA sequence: TGTGCCAGCAGCTTAGCCGCGGGTGGGAACACTGAAGCTTTCTTT. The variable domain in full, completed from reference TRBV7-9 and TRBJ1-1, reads DTGVSQNPRHKITKRGQNVTFRCDPISEHNRLYWYRQTLGQGPEFLTYFQNEAQLEKSRLLSDRFSAERPKGSFSTLEIQRTEQGDSAMYLCASSLAAGGNTEAFFGQGTRLTVV.

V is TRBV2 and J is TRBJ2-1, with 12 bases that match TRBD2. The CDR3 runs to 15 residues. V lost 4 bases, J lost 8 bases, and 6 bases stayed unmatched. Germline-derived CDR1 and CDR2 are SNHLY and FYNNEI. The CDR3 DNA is TGTGCCAGCAGTGTTAAGACTAGCGGGAGCGATGAGCAGTTCTTC. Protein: CASSVKTSGSDEQFF. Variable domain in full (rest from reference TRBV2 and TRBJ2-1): EPEVTQTPSHQVTQMGQEVILRCVPISNHLYFYWYRQILGQKVEFLVSFYNNEISEKSEIFDDQFSVERPDGSNFTLKIRSTKLEDSAMYFCASSVKTSGSDEQFFGPGTRLTVL.

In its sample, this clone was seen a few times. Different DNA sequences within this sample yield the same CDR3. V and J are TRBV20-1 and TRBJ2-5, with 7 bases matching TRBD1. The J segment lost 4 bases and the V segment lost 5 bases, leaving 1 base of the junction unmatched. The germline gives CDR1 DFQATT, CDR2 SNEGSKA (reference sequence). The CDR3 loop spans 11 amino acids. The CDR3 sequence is CSAPGGETQYF. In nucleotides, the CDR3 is TGCAGTGCTCCAGGGGGAGAGACCCAGTACTTC.

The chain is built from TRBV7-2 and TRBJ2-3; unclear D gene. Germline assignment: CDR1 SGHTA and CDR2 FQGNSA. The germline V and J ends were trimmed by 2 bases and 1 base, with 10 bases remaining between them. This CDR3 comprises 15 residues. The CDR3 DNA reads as TGTGCCAGCAGCTTATTAGGTGGGGGCACAGATACGCAGTATTTT. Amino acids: CASSLLGGGTDTQYF.

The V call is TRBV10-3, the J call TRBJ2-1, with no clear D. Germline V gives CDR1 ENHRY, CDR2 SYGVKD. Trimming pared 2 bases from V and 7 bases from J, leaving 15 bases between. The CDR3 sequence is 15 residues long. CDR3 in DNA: TGTGCCATCAGTGAGAGGCAGGACGCTCCAAATGAGCAGTTCTTC. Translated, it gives CAISERQDAPNEQFF.

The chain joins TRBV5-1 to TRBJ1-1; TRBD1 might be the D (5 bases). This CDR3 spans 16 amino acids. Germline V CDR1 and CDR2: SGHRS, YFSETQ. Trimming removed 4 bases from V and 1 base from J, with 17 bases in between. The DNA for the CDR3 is TGCGCCAGCAGCCGGAGATCCGGGACGGCGAACACTGAAGCTTTCTTT. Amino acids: CASSRRSGTANTEAFF.

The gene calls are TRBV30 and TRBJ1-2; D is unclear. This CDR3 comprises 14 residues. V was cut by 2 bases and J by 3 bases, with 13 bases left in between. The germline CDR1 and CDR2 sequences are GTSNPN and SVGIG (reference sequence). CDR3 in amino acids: CAWSYKRPDYGYTF. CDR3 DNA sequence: TGTGCCTGGAGTTATAAGCGACCCGACTATGGCTACACCTTC. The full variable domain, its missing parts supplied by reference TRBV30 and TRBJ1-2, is SQTIHQWPATLVQPVGSPLSLECTVEGTSNPNLYWYRQAAGRGLQLLFYSVGIGQISSEVPQNLSASRPQDRQFILSSKKLLLSDSGFYLCAWSYKRPDYGYTFGSGTRLTVV.

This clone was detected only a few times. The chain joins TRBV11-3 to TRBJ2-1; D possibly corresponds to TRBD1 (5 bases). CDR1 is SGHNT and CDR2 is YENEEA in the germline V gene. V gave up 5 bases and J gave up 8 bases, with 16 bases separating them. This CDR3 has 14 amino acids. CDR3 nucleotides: TGTGCCAGCAGCCCCATGGCAGGGTCCCATGAGCAGTTCTTC. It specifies CASSPMAGSHEQFF.

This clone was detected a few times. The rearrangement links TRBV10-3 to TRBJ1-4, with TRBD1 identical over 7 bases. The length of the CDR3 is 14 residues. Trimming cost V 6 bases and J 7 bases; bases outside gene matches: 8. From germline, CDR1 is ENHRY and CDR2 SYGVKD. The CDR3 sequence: CAIRGDSPREKLFF. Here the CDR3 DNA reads TGTGCCATCAGAGGGGACAGTCCCCGTGAAAAACTGTTTTTT.

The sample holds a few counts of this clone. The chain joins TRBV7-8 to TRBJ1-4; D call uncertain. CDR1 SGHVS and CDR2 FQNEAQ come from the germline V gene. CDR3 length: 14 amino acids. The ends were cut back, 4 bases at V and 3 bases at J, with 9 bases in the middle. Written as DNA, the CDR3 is TGTGCCAGCAGCTCATATGGAGCTAATGAAAAACTGTTTTTT. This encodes CASSSYGANEKLFF.

The CDR3 loop reads CASVPSGSIWQFF. CDR3 nucleotides: TGTGCCAGCGTCCCTAGCGGGAGTATATGGCAGTTCTTC. The chain links TRBV7-9 to TRBJ2-1; 10 nucleotides line up with TRBD2. This CDR3 has 13 amino acids. Trimming removed 8 bases from V and 12 bases from J; junction bases left unmatched: 10. Germline values: CDR1 SEHNR, CDR2 FQNEAQ (reference sequence).